This TCR beta chain was retrieved from a study of T cells after posttransplantation cyclophosphamide. Assay used: immunoSEQ multiplex PCR; TCRdb lists only in-frame clones, some missing. The repertoire holds roughly 42,000 clones, with around 91% as singletons. General observations from the study: TRB overlap between skin or GI tissue T cells and blood was limited. TRB clonality was highly associated with recipient CMV seropositivity and reactivation. Donor-recipient repertoire similarity was low at 1-2 months, rising over year one.

V lost 5 bases to trimming and J lost 6 bases; unmatched junction nucleotides: 10. Germline loops: CDR1 LNHDA, CDR2 SQIVND (reference sequence). The CDR3 consists of 15 residues. Cyclophosphamide on days +3 and +4 followed busulfan-fludarabine conditioning and a marrow graft. As concerns this clone: Its antigen is undetermined.

Source: PBMCs, taken just over 60 days after allogeneic stem cell transplant with posttransplant cyclophosphamide. This sequence joins TRBV19 and TRBJ1-2; 9 positions match TRBD1. This clonotype was sampled from a male patient aged 55 to 70 who received an allogeneic stem cell transplant from a related donor and was CMV-positive. Some of the T cells might come from the graft donor. DNA for the CDR3: TGTGCCAGTAGTGCCCGGGCTGGGACAGGGCATGGCTACACCTTC. Amino acids: CASSARAGTGHGYTF.